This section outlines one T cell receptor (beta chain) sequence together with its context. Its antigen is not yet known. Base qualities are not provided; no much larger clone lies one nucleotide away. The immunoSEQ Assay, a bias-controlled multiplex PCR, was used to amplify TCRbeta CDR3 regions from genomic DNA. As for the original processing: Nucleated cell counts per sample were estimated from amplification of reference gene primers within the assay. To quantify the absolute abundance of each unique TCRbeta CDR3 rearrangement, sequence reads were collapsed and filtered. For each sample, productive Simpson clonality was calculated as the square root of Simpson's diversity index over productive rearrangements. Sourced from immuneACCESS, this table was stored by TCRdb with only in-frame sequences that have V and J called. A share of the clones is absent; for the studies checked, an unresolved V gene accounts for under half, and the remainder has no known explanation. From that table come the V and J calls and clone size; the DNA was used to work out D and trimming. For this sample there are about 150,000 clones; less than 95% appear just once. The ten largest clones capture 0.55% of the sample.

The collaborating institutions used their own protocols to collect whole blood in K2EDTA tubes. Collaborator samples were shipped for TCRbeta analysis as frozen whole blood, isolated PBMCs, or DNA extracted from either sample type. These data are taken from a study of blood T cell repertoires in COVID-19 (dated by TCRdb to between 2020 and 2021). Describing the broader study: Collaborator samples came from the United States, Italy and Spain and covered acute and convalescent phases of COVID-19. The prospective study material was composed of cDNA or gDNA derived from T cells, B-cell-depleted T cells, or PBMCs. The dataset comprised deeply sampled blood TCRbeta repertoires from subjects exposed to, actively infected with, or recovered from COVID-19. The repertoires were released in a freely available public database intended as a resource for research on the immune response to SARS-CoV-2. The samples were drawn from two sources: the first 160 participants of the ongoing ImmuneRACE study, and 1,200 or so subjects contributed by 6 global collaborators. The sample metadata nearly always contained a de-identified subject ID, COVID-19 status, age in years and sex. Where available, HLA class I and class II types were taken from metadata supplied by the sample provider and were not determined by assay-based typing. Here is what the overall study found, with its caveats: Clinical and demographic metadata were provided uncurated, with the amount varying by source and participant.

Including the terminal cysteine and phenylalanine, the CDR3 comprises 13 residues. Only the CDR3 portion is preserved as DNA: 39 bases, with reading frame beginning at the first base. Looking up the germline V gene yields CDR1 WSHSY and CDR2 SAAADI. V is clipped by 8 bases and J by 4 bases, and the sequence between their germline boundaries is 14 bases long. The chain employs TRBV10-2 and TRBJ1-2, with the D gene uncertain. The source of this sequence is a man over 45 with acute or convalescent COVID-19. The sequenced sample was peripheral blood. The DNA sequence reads TGCGCCAGCGGCGCAGGTCCTGGCTATGGCTACACCTTC. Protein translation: CASGAGPGYGYTF.